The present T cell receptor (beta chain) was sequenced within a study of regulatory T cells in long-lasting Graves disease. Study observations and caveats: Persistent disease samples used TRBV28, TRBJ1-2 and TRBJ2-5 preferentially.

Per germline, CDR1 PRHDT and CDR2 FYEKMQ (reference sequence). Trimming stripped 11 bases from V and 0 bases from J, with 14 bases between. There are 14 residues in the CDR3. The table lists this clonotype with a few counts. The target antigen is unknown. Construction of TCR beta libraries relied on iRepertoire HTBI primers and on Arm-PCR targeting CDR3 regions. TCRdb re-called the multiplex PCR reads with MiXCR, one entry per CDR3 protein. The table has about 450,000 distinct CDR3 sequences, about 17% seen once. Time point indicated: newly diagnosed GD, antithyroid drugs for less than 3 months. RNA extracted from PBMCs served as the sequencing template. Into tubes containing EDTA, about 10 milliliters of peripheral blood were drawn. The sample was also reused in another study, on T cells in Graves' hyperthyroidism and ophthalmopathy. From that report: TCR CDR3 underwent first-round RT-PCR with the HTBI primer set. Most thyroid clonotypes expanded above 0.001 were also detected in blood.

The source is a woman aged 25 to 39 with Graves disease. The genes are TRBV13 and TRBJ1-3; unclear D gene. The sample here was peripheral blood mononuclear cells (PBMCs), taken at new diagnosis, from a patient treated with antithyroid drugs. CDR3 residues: CASTRLISGNTIYF. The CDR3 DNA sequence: TGTGCCTCCACAAGACTGATCTCTGGAAACACCATATATTTT.